This TCR beta chain is drawn from a study of response to subunit inactivated influenza vaccine. General study findings and limits: T cells newly recruited by each seasonal influenza vaccination are few, the authors suggested.

MiXCR, run by TCRdb on the RT-PCR reads, gives a single entry per CDR3 protein. The sample holds about 700,000 distinct CDR3 sequences; approximately 14% are singletons and the top ten take 6% to 7%. This CDR3 spans 11 amino acids. V lost 6 bases to trimming and J lost 5 bases; unmatched junction nucleotides: 3. CDR1 is SQVTM and CDR2 is ANQGSEA in the germline V gene. This clonotype was recorded at least ten times. Its matching antigen is unknown. This rearrangement joins TRBV29-1 to TRBJ1-1, with TRBD1 matching over 7 bases. The material was PBMCs from blood, obtained about 14 days before vaccination. The clonotype comes from a man in his fifties who received an inactivated influenza vaccine. As DNA, the CDR3 is TGCAGCGTCGCGACAGGGACTGAAGCTTTCTTT. Protein: CSVATGTEAFF.